This entry lists 19 T cell receptor beta chains sequenced from one sample in a study of Ad26.COV2.S vaccination and SARS-CoV-2 variants. Method: immunoSEQ multiplex PCR; TCRdb's copy keeps in-frame clones and lacks some. The sample records 450,000 to 550,000 clones, about 91% being singletons. The sample's treatment: approximately 18 received Ad26.COV2.S at low or high dose, single or two shots; about 5 received placebo; per-sample allocation not given. The samples date from day 63 after the first vaccine or placebo injection. The sample in question was peripheral blood, obtained in a trial of Ad26.COV2.S vaccine versus placebo. These receptors were taken from a person between 18 and 65 years old who received the Ad26.COV2.S COVID-19 vaccine or a placebo.

V gene TRBV12-5 combines with J gene TRBJ2-1; D not certain. There are 16 residues in the CDR3. CDR1 and CDR2 from the germline V gene are LGHNT and FRNRAP. The V end was cut by 5 bases, the J end by 8 bases, with 22 bases between. CDR3 sequence (DNA): TGTGCTAGTGGTCTACGCATTTCTACTCACGACCATGAGCAGTTCTTC. It yields the protein CASGLRISTHDHEQFF.

The gene calls are TRBV11-2 and TRBJ1-4; 9 bases align to TRBD1. The CDR3 covers 14 residues. With V trimmed by 5 bases and J by 8 bases, 6 bases remained unmatched. CDR1 is SGHAT, CDR2 FQNNGV, per germline. The CDR3 here is CASSPGTGNEKLFF. The CDR3 DNA follows: TGTGCCAGCAGCCCCGGGACAGGGAACGAAAAACTGTTTTTT.

The rearrangement links TRBV5-6 to TRBJ1-2; TRBD1 matches at 10 bases. The trim removed 3 bases at V and 3 bases at J, leaving 5 bases unmatched. Germline values: CDR1 SGHDT, CDR2 YYEEEE. This CDR3 spans 15 amino acids. As DNA, the CDR3 is TGTGCCAGCAGCTCCGCGGGACAGGGGCACTATGGCTACACCTTC. This sequence encodes CASSSAGQGHYGYTF.

V is TRBV7-9 and J is TRBJ2-7; 8 nucleotides agree with TRBD1. The V gene end was trimmed by 1 base and the J gene end by 0 bases; junction bases not matched to a gene: 5. CDR3 length equals 16 residues. Germline V lookup: CDR1 SEHNR, CDR2 FQNEAQ (reference sequence). CDR3 in amino acids: CASSLVRTGLSYEQYV. CDR3 DNA sequence: TGTGCCAGCAGCTTAGTTCGGACAGGGCTCTCCTACGAGCAGTACGTC.

This clone has just one count. This rearrangement joins TRBV4-2 to TRBJ2-2; 8 bases are shared with TRBD2. J lost 1 base, V lost 3 bases, and 1 base had no gene match. Per germline, CDR1 LGHNA and CDR2 YNFKEQ. The CDR3 is 15 amino acids. The CDR3 sequence is CASSQLAGNTGELFF. The CDR3 DNA follows: TGTGCCAGCAGCCAGCTAGCGGGGAACACCGGGGAGCTGTTTTTT.

V and J are TRBV7-3 and TRBJ2-1; D may correspond to TRBD1 or TRBD2 (6 bases each). V lost 2 bases and J lost 0, with 14 bases in between. This CDR3 region has 17 residues. The germline gives CDR1 SGHTA, CDR2 FQGTGA. In nucleotides, the CDR3 is TGTGCCAGCAGCTTACTTGGCGGGACAAGCTCCTACAATGAGCAGTTCTTC. Protein: CASSLLGGTSSYNEQFF.

The CDR3 DNA is TGTGCCAGCTCACCACCGGGGACGCGAAAAAATGAAAAACTGTTTTTT. Its translation is CASSPPGTRKNEKLFF. The gene calls are TRBV18 and TRBJ1-4, with D maybe TRBD1 (5 bases). This CDR3 is 16 amino acids long. CDR1 is KGHSH and CDR2 is LQKENI in the germline V gene. V shed 0 bases and J shed 5 bases, with 13 bases lying between them. Looking up the rest from reference TRBV18 and TRBJ1-4 gives the full variable domain: NAGVMQNPRHLVRRRGQEARLRCSPMKGHSHVYWYRQLPEEGLKFMVYLQKENIIDESGMPKERFSAEFPKEGPSILRIQQVVRGDSAAYFCASSPPGTRKNEKLFFGSGTQLSVL.

The CDR3 protein is CASSQDGVGRVRTRELFF. CDR3 DNA sequence: TGCGCCAGCAGCCAAGATGGGGTGGGCCGGGTGAGGACAAGGGAGCTGTTTTTT. The V call is TRBV4-1, the J call TRBJ2-2; tentative D call: TRBD1 (5 bases). V was clipped by 0 bases and J by 9 bases, with 23 bases between them. Germline V gene data show CDR1 as MGHRA and CDR2 as YSYEKL. This CDR3 is 18 amino acids long.

Worth noting for this clone: A junction end diverges from the germline sequence, so it may reflect a read error. The V gene is TRBV6-2 or TRBV6-3, the J gene TRBJ2-1; TRBD1 matches 9 bases. Germline CDR1 MNHEY, CDR2 SVGEGT. The CDR3 length is 15 residues. CDR3 nucleotides: TGTGCCAGCAGCTACTCTGTGGACAGGGGCAATGAGCAGTTCTTC. Translation gives CASSYSVDRGNEQFF.

As DNA, the CDR3 is TGTGCCAGCAGTTTAGCTAGCGGGGGGGGCCCCTACAATGAGCAGTTCTTC. This sequence encodes CASSLASGGGPYNEQFF. This sequence joins TRBV27 and TRBJ2-1; TRBD2 matches at 12 bases. Trimming took 2 bases from V and 2 from J; bases not matched to a gene: 4. The germline gives CDR1 MNHEY, CDR2 SMNVEV (reference sequence). CDR3 length: 17 amino acids.

This clone was detected only once. The chain combines TRBV5-1 with TRBJ1-4, with D perhaps matching TRBD1 (6 bases). CDR3 length: 14 amino acids. Trimming cost V 6 bases and J 3 bases, with 12 bases left between them. Germline values: CDR1 SGHRS, CDR2 YFSETQ. CDR3 coding DNA: TGCGCCAGCACCCGGGGGGGGCCTAATGAAAAACTGTTTTTT. It codes for CASTRGGPNEKLFF.

This clone occurred once. CDR3 region: CAISDSQTRGASTDTQYF. For the CDR3, the DNA is TGTGCCATCAGCGATTCCCAAACCCGGGGGGCCTCCACAGATACGCAGTATTTT. V gene TRBV10-3 combines with J gene TRBJ2-3; tentative D call: TRBD2 (7 bases). The CDR3 has 18 amino acids. Germline V lookup: CDR1 ENHRY, CDR2 SYGVKD. Trimming removed 6 bases from V and 2 bases from J, with 24 bases in between.

J is TRBJ2-6 and V is TRBV11-1; no reliable D call. Between the trimmed V and J ends, which lost 1 base and 4 bases, there was a span of 2 bases. Germline lookup yields CDR1 SGHAT and CDR2 FQDESV (reference sequence). This CDR3 is built from 13 residues. The CDR3 protein is CASSLEGANVLTF. The CDR3 DNA reads TGTGCCAGCAGCTTAGAAGGGGCCAACGTCCTGACTTTC. Variable domain in full (rest from reference TRBV11-1 and TRBJ2-6): EAEVAQSPRYKITEKSQAVAFWCDPISGHATLYWYRQILGQGPELLVQFQDESVVDDSQLPKDRFSAERLKGVDSTLKIQPAELGDSAMYLCASSLEGANVLTFGAGSRLTVL.

The J gene is TRBJ1-2, the V gene TRBV5-4; tentative D call: TRBD1 (6 bases). CDR1 and CDR2 from the germline V gene are SGHNT and YYREEE (reference sequence). The CDR3 sequence is 14 residues long. The V and J ends lost 0 bases and 2 bases respectively, with 8 bases between them. The CDR3 DNA is TGTGCCAGCAGCTTGGGGGACAAGAACTATGGCTACACCTTC. Its translation is CASSLGDKNYGYTF. Full variable domain (rest looked up from reference TRBV5-4 and TRBJ1-2): ETGVTQSPTHLIKTRGQQVTLRCSSQSGHNTVSWYQQALGQGPQFIFQYYREEENGRGNFPPRFSGLQFPNYSSELNVNALELDDSALYLCASSLGDKNYGYTFGSGTRLTVV.

The J gene is TRBJ2-1, the V gene TRBV5-8; D ambiguous. Germline V gives CDR1 SGHTS, CDR2 YDEGEE. The CDR3 runs 14 residues. Between the trimmed V and J ends, which lost 2 bases and 7 bases, there was a span of 13 bases. The CDR3 DNA reads TGTGCCAGCAGCTTTGGGTCCGACGGGAATGAGCAGTTCTTC. The encoded protein is CASSFGSDGNEQFF. The whole variable domain, remainder taken from reference TRBV5-8 and TRBJ2-1, is EAGVTQSPTHLIKTRGQQATLRCSPISGHTSVYWYQQALGLGLQFLLWYDEGEERNRGNFPPRFSGRQFPNYSSELNVNALELEDSALYLCASSFGSDGNEQFFGPGTRLTVL.

This sequence joins TRBV7-2 and TRBJ2-7; 8 nucleotides line up with TRBD2. This CDR3 contains 16 residues. V was pared by 5 bases and J by 4 bases, with 13 bases of the junction left unmatched. Germline V gives CDR1 SGHTA, CDR2 FQGNSA. CDR3 sequence: CASSRNGRAGGYEQYF. For the CDR3, the DNA is TGTGCCAGCAGCCGGAATGGGCGGGCGGGAGGATACGAGCAGTACTTC. Full variable domain (remainder filled in from reference TRBV7-2 and TRBJ2-7): GAGVSQSPSNKVTEKGKDVELRCDPISGHTALYWYRQSLGQGLEFLIYFQGNSAPDKSGLPSDRFSAERTGGSVSTLTIQRTQQEDSAVYLCASSRNGRAGGYEQYFGPGTRLTVT.

This chain connects TRBV19 to TRBJ2-3; 10 positions agree with TRBD2. Germline V gene sequence: CDR1 LNHDA, CDR2 SQIVND (reference sequence). Trimming cost V 3 bases and J 2 bases; bases outside gene matches: 5. The CDR3 contains 16 residues. CDR3 sequence (DNA): TGTGCCAGTAGTATGTCAACTAGCGGGGCCACAGATACGCAGTATTTT. It yields the protein CASSMSTSGATDTQYF.

The CDR3 protein is CASSLEGQNDYEQYF. In DNA form, the CDR3 reads TGTGCCAGCAGCTTAGAGGGACAGAATGACTACGAGCAGTACTTC. This rearrangement joins TRBV7-2 to TRBJ2-7; 7 nucleotides line up with TRBD1. The CDR3 runs to 15 residues. Germline V gene data show CDR1 as SGHTA and CDR2 as FQGNSA. The junction had 6 bases not matched to a gene; V was cut back by 1 base and J by 3 bases.

Only one count was recorded for this clone. The chain carries TRBV11-3 and TRBJ2-1, with D perhaps TRBD1 (6 bases). The V gene's germline CDR1 is SGHNT and CDR2 YENEEA. The CDR3 is made up of 13 amino acids. Trimming left V 5 bases short and J 4 bases short, with 9 bases between. The CDR3 reads CASSLDRYNEQFF. The CDR3 bases are TGTGCCAGCAGCCTGGACAGATACAATGAGCAGTTCTTC.